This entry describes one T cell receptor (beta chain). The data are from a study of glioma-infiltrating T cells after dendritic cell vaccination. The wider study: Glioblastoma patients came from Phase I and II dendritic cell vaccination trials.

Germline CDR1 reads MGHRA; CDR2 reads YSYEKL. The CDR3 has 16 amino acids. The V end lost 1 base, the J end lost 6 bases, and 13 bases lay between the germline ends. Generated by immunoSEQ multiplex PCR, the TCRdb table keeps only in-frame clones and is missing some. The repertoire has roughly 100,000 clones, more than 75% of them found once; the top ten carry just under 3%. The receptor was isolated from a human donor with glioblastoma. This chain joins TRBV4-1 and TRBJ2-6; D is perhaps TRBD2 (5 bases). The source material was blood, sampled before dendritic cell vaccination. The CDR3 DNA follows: TGCGCCAGCAGCCAAGTAGTGGGGAGCGCGGCCAACGTCCTGACTTTC. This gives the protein CASSQVVGSAANVLTF.